This entry concerns a single TCR beta chain. Its specificity is not known. Time point described: week 11, during vaccination. Vaccinated patients received 300 ug of mutant IDH1 20-mer peptide per dose, with topical imiquimod. Sequenced by immunoSEQ multiplex PCR; TCRdb stores in-frame clones only, minus some. Of tens of thousands of clones listed, 70% to 85% are singletons. This sample was taken from a study of a mutant IDH1 vaccine in newly diagnosed glioma. Across the whole study: Patients began vaccination 4-6 weeks after radiotherapy alone, or with temozolomide cycles.

This CDR3 spans 17 amino acids. The germline gives CDR1 SGHDN, CDR2 FVKESK. Trimming took off 0 bases at V and 1 base at J, with 15 bases between the two ends. The rearrangement joins TRBV14 to TRBJ1-1; maybe TRBD1 (6 bases). Sequencing was performed on PBMCs, taken from a glioma patient whose treatment included an IDH1 peptide vaccine. The clonotype originates from a man under 40 with glioma. CDR3 amino acids: CASSQDRSRGRNTEAFF. In DNA form, the CDR3 reads TGTGCCAGCAGCCAAGATAGGAGTAGGGGGAGGAACACTGAAGCTTTCTTT.